This T cell receptor beta chain was identified in a study of blood T cell repertoires in COVID-19. Details on this clone: This same CDR3 is encoded by further DNA sequences in the sample.

Clones were sequenced by immunoSEQ multiplex PCR, and TCRdb holds only the in-frame ones, with some missing. Among roughly 320,000 clones, around 89% were seen once, and the ten largest hold 6% to 8%. Looked up from germline, CDR1 is SGHDT and CDR2 is YYEEEE. The CDR3 is made up of 12 amino acids. Trimming stripped 2 bases from V and 6 bases from J, with 5 bases between. The sequence came from a woman aged 45-65 years with COVID-19, enrolled during active disease. The chain carries TRBV5-6 and TRBJ2-2; D unclear. The material sequenced was peripheral blood. The CDR3 is CASSFPAGELFF. Written as DNA, the CDR3 is TGTGCCAGCAGCTTTCCGGCCGGGGAGCTGTTTTTT.